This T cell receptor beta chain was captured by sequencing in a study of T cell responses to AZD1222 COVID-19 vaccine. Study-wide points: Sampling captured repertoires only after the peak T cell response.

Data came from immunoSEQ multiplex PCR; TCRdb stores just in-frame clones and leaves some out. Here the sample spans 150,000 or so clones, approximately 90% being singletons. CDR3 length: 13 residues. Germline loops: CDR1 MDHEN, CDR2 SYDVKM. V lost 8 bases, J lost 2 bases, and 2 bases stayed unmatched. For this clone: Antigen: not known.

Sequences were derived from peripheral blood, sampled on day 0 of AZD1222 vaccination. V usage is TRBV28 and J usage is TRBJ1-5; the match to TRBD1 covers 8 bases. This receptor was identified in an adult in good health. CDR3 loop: CASQTGGNQPQHF. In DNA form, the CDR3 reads TGTGCCAGCCAGACAGGGGGCAATCAGCCCCAGCATTTT.